This TCR beta chain was sequenced in a study of T cell changes during pregnancy in multiple sclerosis. This clone was found a few times. Using immunoSEQ multiplex PCR, the repertoire was profiled, and TCRdb retains in-frame clones only, with some absent. The sample yields some 47,000 clones, 85% to 90% seen once. V lost 1 base and J lost 4, with 10 bases in between. The germline CDR1 and CDR2 sequences are LNHNV and YYDKDF (reference sequence). The CDR3 spans 14 residues. Sequencing used CD8+ T cells from peripheral blood mononuclear cells, obtained in the second trimester of pregnancy. The sequence came from a female donor with multiple sclerosis, enrolled in a pregnancy study. The chain combines TRBV15 with TRBJ1-1, with D hard to call. The CDR3, as DNA: TGTGCCACCAGCAGAGCACCTGGAGGCACTGAAGCTTTCTTT. This encodes CATSRAPGGTEAFF.